This T cell receptor (beta chain) was profiled in a study of human T cells and chemical hapten exposure (dated by TCRdb to about 2021). About the full investigation: For sensitization, 2% DPC in acetone was applied to a roughly 2 cm by roughly 2 cm area of upper inner arm skin. Weekly therapeutic DPC doses were additionally applied to the scalp of patients throughout the roughly 25-week study period. Patch tests used Finn chambers with 0.01% DPC on the upper back, scored after 6 days by International Contact Dermatitis Research Group standards. The mostly female patient cohort included alopecia areata with under or over 50% scalp involvement, alopecia totalis and alopecia universalis. Libraries were combined into a pool for sequencing, and differences in TCR yield between samples came mainly from small differences in library volumes within the pool. This study followed changes in the peripheral blood TCR repertoire in vivo during primary and secondary sensitization of alopecia patients to the hapten diphenylcyclopropenone (DPC). Patient blood was sampled pre-sensitization (week 0) and at 2, 6 and about 24 weeks after DPC sensitization. Approximately 30 alopecia patients provided blood for TCR sequencing at one to four time points (pre-sensitization, 2, 6 and 24 weeks). The research as a whole found: The number of PT1 expanded TCRs positively correlated with patch test score, significant at thresholds 8, 16 and 32 but not 4. The number of TCRs above 1 in 1000 frequency did not change with DPC sensitization; there was no evidence of global repertoire structure alterations. Repeated subsampling changed both the strength of the expansion versus patch-test correlation and the threshold at which the correlation became significant. Expanded TCRs formed significantly more large CDR3 similarity clusters than pre-sensitization or healthy control sets, consistent with antigen-driven responses. Because every patient had alopecia, a presumed autoimmune disease, the patients' immune response might differ from that of healthy individuals.

With regard to this clonotype: Its antigen is unknown. Nothing much larger sits one base from this clone, and base qualities are not available.

In the paper's terms, the time point label means: patch test 2, 6 weeks after DPC sensitization. Per the publication, the treatment or condition label means: therapeutic diphenylcyclopropenone sensitization with weekly scalp DPC. At every patch-test visit, the blood draw took place before the patch test was put on. Patients were eligible if aged 18 to 70, diagnosed with alopecia and judged suitable for DPC therapy, and pregnant patients were excluded. Total RNA was isolated from unfractionated whole blood collected in Tempus Blood RNA tubes. Libraries came from RACE. TCRdb records NextSeq 500 as the sequencer. During library preparation, unique molecular identifiers were attached to individual cDNA molecules so that TCRs could be counted in a quantitative, reproducible way. Both TCR alpha and TCR beta chains were sequenced from each blood RNA sample. Concerning the study's data processing: A median of around 100,000 TCRs per sample was observed, with a range of 23,224 to 690,600. The Decombinator software suite was used to annotate the V, J and CDR3 of the TCR reads. Every sample was subsampled to the same number of TCRs (28,000) for the PS versus PT1 abundance plots. Expanded TCRs were defined as absent before sensitization and observed at least eight times at the 2-week time point. The public sequencing data were trimmed at Q25 with fastp and processed into clonotypes with MiXCR by TCRdb, which kept only in-frame beta chains. Each CDR3 protein gets just one entry, which takes the most common genes and DNA from the rows behind it. The V and J calls here are based on TCRdb, not the publication. The sample table lists about 84,000 distinct CDR3 sequences, about 9.4% of them with a count of one. 5% of the sample is taken by the ten largest.

This TCR came from a woman aged 45-59 years with alopecia areata. Some clones in this sample may be carry-over from other donors' samples. Source: whole blood, taken in connection with sensitization to the hapten diphenylcyclopropenone (DPC).

The CDR3 loop reads CASSVLQGTTDTQYF. Here is the DNA: TGTGCCAGTAGTGTCCTACAGGGGACCACAGATACGCAGTATTTT. The rearranged chain carries TRBV19 and TRBJ2-3; 7 bases in the middle match TRBD1. V ends up 5 bases short and J 2 bases short, with an unmatched junction base count of 7. From the cysteine through the phenylalanine, the CDR3 covers 15 amino acids. Only the CDR3 portion is preserved as DNA: 45 bases, with reading frame beginning at the first base. CDR1 and CDR2 are drawn from the germline V gene (reference sequence): LNHDA, SQIVND.